Described below is a single TCR beta chain sequence and its context. Its antigen is as yet unknown. The method was immunoSEQ multiplex PCR; TCRdb's version includes in-frame clones alone and lacks a portion of them. The profile shows under 150,000 clones, 70% to 90% of them singletons. These data come from a study of cytomegalovirus exposure and HLA in healthy donors. Study in general: The same platform as the approximately 640 first-cohort repertoires was used for the 110 or so validation repertoires, a later analysis reported.

The CDR3 spans 14 residues. CDR1 and CDR2 (germline): SGHNT, YYREEE (reference sequence). J gave up 3 bases and V 3 bases, and 1 base lay outside the gene matches. Findings of the study overall: There were around 160 TCR beta chains listed as cytomegalovirus-associated.

The clonotype was recovered from a man aged 18-30 years in good health and CMV-seropositive. The specimen was PBMCs. The chain is built from TRBV5-4 and TRBJ2-5; 11 nucleotides match TRBD2. Here the CDR3 DNA reads TGTGCCAGCAGCTCGGGACTAGCGGAAGAGACCCAGTACTTC. Protein: CASSSGLAEETQYF. Supplemented by reference TRBV5-4 and TRBJ2-5, the full variable domain reads ETGVTQSPTHLIKTRGQQVTLRCSSQSGHNTVSWYQQALGQGPQFIFQYYREEENGRGNFPPRFSGLQFPNYSSELNVNALELDDSALYLCASSSGLAEETQYFGPGTRLLVL.